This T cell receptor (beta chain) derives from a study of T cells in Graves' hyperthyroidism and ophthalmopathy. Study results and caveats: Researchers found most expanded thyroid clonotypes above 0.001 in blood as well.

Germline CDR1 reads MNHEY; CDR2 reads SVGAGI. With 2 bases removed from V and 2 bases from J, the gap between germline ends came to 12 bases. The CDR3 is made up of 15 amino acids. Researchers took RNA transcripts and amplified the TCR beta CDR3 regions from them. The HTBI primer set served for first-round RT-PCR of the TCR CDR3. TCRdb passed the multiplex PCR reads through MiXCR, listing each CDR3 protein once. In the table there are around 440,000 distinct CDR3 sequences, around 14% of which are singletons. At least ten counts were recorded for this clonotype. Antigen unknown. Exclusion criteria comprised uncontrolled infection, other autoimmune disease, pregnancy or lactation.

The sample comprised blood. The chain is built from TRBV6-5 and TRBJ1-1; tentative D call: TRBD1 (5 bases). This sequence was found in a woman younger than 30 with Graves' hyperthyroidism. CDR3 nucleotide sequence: TGTGCCAGCAGTTACGGGGCAGAGCTTAACACTGAAGCTTTCTTT. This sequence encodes CASSYGAELNTEAFF.